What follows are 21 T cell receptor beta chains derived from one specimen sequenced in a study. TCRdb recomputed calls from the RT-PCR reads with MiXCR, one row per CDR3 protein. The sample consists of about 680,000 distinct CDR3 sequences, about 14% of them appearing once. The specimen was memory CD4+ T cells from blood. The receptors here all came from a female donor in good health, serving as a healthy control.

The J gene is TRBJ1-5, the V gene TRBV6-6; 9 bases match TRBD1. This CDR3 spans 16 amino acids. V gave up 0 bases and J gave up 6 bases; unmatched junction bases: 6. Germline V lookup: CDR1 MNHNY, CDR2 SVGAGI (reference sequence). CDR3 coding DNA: TGTGCCAGCAGTTACTCAAGACAGGGGGTGGGTCAGCCCCAGCATTTT. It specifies CASSYSRQGVGQPQHF.

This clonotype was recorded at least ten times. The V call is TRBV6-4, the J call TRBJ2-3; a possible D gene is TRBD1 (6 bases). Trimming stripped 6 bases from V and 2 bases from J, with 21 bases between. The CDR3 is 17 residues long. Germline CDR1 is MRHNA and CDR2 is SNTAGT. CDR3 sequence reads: CASRPTRDTEYTDTQYF. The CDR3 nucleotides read TGTGCCAGCAGACCAACCCGGGACACTGAGTACACAGATACGCAGTATTTT.

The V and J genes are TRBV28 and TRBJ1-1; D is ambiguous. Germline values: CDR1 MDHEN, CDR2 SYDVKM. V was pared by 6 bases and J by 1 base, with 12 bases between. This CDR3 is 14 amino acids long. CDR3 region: CASRPSGSNTEAFF. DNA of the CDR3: TGTGCCAGCAGGCCCTCCGGCTCGAACACTGAAGCTTTCTTT.

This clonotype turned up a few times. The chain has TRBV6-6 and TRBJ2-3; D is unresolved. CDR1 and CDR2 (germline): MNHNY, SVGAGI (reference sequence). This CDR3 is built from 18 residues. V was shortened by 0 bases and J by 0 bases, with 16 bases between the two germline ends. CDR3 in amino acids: CASSYSSSAPGSTDTQYF. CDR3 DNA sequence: TGTGCCAGCAGTTACTCGAGCTCGGCACCCGGGAGCACAGATACGCAGTATTTT.

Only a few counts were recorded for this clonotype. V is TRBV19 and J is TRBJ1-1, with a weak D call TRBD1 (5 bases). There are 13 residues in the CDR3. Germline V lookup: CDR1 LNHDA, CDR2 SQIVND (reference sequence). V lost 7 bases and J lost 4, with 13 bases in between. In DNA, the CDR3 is TGTGCCAGTAAGGGCAGGGTCTTCACTGAAGCTTTCTTT. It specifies CASKGRVFTEAFF.

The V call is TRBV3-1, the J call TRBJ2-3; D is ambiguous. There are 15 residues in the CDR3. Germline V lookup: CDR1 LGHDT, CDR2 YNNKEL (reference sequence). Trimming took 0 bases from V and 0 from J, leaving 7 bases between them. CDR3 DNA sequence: TGTGCCAGCAGCCAAGATTGGGTTAGCACAGATACGCAGTATTTT. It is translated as CASSQDWVSTDTQYF.

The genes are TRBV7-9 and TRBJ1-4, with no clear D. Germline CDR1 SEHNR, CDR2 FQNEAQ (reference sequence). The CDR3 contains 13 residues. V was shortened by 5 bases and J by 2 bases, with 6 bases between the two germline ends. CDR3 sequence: CASSMDTNEKLFF. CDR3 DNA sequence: TGTGCCAGCAGCATGGATACTAATGAAAAACTGTTTTTT.

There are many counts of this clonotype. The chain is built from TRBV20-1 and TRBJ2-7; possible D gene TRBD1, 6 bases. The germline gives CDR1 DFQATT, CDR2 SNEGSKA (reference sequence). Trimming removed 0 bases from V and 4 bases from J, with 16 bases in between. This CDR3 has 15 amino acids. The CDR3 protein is CSARDGGLNPYEQYF. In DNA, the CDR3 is TGCAGTGCTAGAGATGGGGGCCTGAACCCTTACGAGCAGTACTTC.

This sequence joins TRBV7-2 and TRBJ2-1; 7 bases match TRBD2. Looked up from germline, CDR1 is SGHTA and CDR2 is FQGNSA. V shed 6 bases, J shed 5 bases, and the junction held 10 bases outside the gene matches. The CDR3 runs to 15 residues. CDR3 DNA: TGTGCCAGCAGTCCAAATTTCCGGGGGGACAATGAGCAGTTCTTC. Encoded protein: CASSPNFRGDNEQFF.

As DNA, the CDR3 is TGCGCCAGCAGCTTGGAATGGTCCTACGAGCAGTACTTC. Encoded protein: CASSLEWSYEQYF. The chain joins TRBV5-1 to TRBJ2-7; D is unresolved. Germline V gene data show CDR1 as SGHRS and CDR2 as YFSETQ. The CDR3 consists of 13 residues. V shed 0 bases and J shed 1 base, with 5 bases lying between them.

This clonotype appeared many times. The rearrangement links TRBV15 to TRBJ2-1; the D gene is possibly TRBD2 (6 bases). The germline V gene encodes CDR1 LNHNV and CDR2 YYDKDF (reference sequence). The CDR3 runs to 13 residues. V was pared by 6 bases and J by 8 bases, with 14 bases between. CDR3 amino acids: CATRAWEDHEQFF. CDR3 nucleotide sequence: TGTGCCACCAGGGCATGGGAGGACCATGAGCAGTTCTTC.

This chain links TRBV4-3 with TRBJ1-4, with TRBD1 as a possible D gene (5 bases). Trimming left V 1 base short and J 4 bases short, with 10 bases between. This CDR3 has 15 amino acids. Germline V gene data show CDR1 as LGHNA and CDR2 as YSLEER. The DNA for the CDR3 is TGCGCCAGCAGCCAAGGTGGCAGGGTTAATGAAAAACTGTTTTTT. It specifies CASSQGGRVNEKLFF.

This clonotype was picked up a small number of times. CDR3 sequence reads: CASSPHGGTSIGTDTQYF. The CDR3 DNA reads TGTGCCAGCAGCCCCCACGGAGGGACTAGTATTGGCACAGATACGCAGTATTTT. V and J are TRBV6-6 and TRBJ2-3, with 8 bases identical to TRBD2. The germline CDR1 and CDR2 sequences are MNHNY and SVGAGI (reference sequence). This CDR3 has 18 residues. Trimming took 6 bases from V and 1 from J; bases not matched to a gene: 15.

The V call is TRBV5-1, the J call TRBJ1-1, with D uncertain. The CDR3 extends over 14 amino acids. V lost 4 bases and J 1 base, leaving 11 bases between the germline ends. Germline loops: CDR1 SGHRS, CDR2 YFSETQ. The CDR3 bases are TGCGCCAGCAGCGATTTACAACGGAACACTGAAGCTTTCTTT. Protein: CASSDLQRNTEAFF.

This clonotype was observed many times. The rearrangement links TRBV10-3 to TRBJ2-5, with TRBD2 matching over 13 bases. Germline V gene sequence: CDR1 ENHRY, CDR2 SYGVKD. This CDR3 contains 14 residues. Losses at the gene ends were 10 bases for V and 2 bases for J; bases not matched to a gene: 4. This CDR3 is CATGTSGAQETQYF. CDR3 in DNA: TGTGCCACTGGGACTAGCGGGGCGCAAGAGACCCAGTACTTC.

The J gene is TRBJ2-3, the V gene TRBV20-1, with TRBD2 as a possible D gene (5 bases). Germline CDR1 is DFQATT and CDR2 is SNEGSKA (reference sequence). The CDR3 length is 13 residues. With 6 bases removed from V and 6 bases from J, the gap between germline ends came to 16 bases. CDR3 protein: CSAQRSVQDTQYF. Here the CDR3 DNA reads TGCAGTGCCCAGCGGTCTGTTCAGGATACGCAGTATTTT.

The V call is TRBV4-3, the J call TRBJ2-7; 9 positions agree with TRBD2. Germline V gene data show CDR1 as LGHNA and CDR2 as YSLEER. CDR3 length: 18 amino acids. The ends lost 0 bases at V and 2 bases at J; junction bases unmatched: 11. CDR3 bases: TGCGCCAGCAGCCAAGATGGGTTAGGGACTAGCCGAGCCTACGAGCAGTACTTC. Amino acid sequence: CASSQDGLGTSRAYEQYF.

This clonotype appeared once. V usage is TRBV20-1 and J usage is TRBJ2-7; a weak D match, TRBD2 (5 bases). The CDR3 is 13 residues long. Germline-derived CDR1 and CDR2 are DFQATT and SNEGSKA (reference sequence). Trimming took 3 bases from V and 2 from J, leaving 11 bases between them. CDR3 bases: TGCAGTGCTAGTCCCGGGGAGACCTACGAGCAGTACTTC. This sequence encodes CSASPGETYEQYF.

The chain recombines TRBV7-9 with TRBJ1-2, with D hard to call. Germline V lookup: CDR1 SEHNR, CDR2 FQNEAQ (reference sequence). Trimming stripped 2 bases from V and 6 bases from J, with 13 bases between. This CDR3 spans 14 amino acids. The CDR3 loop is CASSLRSGGDGYTF. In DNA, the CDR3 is TGTGCCAGCAGCTTAAGGTCAGGCGGCGATGGCTACACCTTC. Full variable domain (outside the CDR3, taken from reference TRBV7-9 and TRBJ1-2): DTGVSQNPRHKITKRGQNVTFRCDPISEHNRLYWYRQTLGQGPEFLTYFQNEAQLEKSRLLSDRFSAERPKGSFSTLEIQRTEQGDSAMYLCASSLRSGGDGYTFGSGTRLTVV.

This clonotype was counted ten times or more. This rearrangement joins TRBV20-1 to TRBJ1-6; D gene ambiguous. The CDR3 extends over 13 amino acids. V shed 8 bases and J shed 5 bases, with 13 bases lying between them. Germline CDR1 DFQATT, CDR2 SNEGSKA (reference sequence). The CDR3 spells CSPVETNNSPLHF. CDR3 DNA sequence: TGCAGTCCCGTGGAGACAAATAATTCACCCCTCCACTTT.

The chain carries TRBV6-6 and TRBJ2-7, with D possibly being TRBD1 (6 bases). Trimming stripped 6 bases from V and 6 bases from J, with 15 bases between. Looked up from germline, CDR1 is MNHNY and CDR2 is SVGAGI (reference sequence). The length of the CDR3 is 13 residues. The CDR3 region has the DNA TGTGCCAGCAGACCCACTACAGGGATCGAGCAGTACTTC. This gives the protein CASRPTTGIEQYF.